This entry describes one T cell receptor (beta chain). Antigen: not known. This sample is part of a study of regulatory dendritic cells for organ transplantation. Study observations and caveats: The authors noted considerable between-person heterogeneity in alloreactive memory CD8+ cells.

The CDR3 has 13 residues. The ends were cut back, 4 bases at V and 3 bases at J, with 9 bases in the middle. Looked up from germline, CDR1 is LNHDA and CDR2 is SQIVND (reference sequence). CFSE-labeled sorted T cells met regulatory or mature dendritic cells for 4 to 6 days. Sequenced by immunoSEQ multiplex PCR; TCRdb stores in-frame clones only, minus some. This sample has more than 9,000 clones, with around 71% found just once. This TCR was recovered from a human donor in good health. Sequencing was performed on naive CD4+ T cells from blood cultured with dendritic cells. The sample's subset: CD45RA+ naive T cells. The V gene is TRBV19, the J gene TRBJ2-5; D perhaps matches TRBD1 (5 bases). The CDR3 DNA is TGTGCCAGTAGTACATCCAGGGAAGAGACCCAGTACTTC. This translates into CASSTSREETQYF.